The 32 T cell receptor beta chains listed next were all sequenced from one sample in a study of OX40 agonist ivuxolimab in advanced cancers. The repertoire was sequenced with immunoSEQ multiplex PCR; TCRdb's copy has only in-frame clones and lacks some. The sample includes about 82,000 clones, 85% seen only once; the top ten take around 2.4%. Sequences were derived from CD4+ or CD8+ T cells sorted from blood, sampled in a trial of the OX40 agonist ivuxolimab. These receptors were collected from an adult with an advanced solid tumor such as melanoma, head and neck, liver or kidney cancer.

This clone was recorded once. Here the CDR3 reads CASSRSRGKTPRAPLHF. CDR3 bases: TGTGCCAGCAGCCGAAGCCGGGGGAAGACACCGAGGGCACCCCTCCACTTT. The chain recombines TRBV5-4 with TRBJ1-6; possible D gene TRBD1, 5 bases. The germline V gene encodes CDR1 SGHNT and CDR2 YYREEE (reference sequence). The CDR3 is 17 residues long. Trimming removed 4 bases from V and 11 bases from J, with 25 bases in between.

CDR3 sequence reads: CASSLVERFYGYTF. CDR3 nucleotides: TGTGCCAGCAGTTTGGTTGAAAGATTCTATGGCTACACCTTC. The V and J genes are TRBV28 and TRBJ1-2; D remains ambiguous. V gave up 3 bases and J gave up 4 bases, with 12 bases separating them. CDR3 length equals 14 residues. Germline lookup yields CDR1 MDHEN and CDR2 SYDVKM.

This clone has just a few counts. CDR3 DNA: TGTGCCAGCAGCTTAGCGTTGGAGAACACCATATATTTT. Amino acids: CASSLALENTIYF. The gene calls are TRBV7-8 and TRBJ1-3; no clear D gene. Germline CDR1 reads SGHVS; CDR2 reads FQNEAQ. Deletions cut 0 bases from V and 7 bases from J, with 7 bases between. CDR3 size: 13 residues.

This clone was detected once. The V gene is TRBV6-5, the J gene TRBJ2-1, with D perhaps TRBD2 (6 bases). This CDR3 has 14 residues. Between the trimmed V and J ends, which lost 4 bases and 9 bases, there was a span of 16 bases. Germline assignment: CDR1 MNHEY and CDR2 SVGAGI. Written as DNA, the CDR3 is TGTGCCAGCAGTTTCCGACTAGATGGGTCTGAGCAGTTCTTC. This codes for CASSFRLDGSEQFF.

The chain combines TRBV2 with TRBJ1-1; tentatively, D is TRBD1 (6 bases). CDR1 is SNHLY and CDR2 is FYNNEI in the germline V gene. The V gene lost 4 bases and the J gene lost 1 base, with 10 bases spanning the gap. CDR3 length: 14 amino acids. The CDR3 region is CASSVQGTNTEAFF. For the CDR3, the DNA is TGTGCCAGCAGTGTCCAGGGGACGAACACTGAAGCTTTCTTT.

This clone came up a few times. V and J are TRBV19 and TRBJ1-5, with D tentatively TRBD1 (6 bases). Trimming removed 9 bases from V and 0 bases from J, with 21 bases in between. Per germline, CDR1 LNHDA and CDR2 SQIVND (reference sequence). The CDR3 length is 17 residues. In DNA form, the CDR3 reads TGTGCCAGCACGGGGGACATCCGACTTTATAGCAATCAGCCCCAGCATTTT. Residues: CASTGDIRLYSNQPQHF. Together with reference TRBV19 and TRBJ1-5, the CDR3 gives the full variable domain: DGGITQSPKYLFRKEGQNVTLSCEQNLNHDAMYWYRQDPGQGLRLIYYSQIVNDFQKGDIAEGYSVSREKKESFPLTVTSAQKNPTAFYLCASTGDIRLYSNQPQHFGDGTRLSIL.

The rearrangement joins TRBV9 to TRBJ1-2; D possibly corresponds to TRBD1 (5 bases). Trimming took 3 bases from V and 8 from J, leaving 17 bases between them. The germline CDR1 and CDR2 sequences are SGDLS and YYNGEE. This CDR3 is 14 amino acids long. In DNA, the CDR3 is TGTGCCAGCAGCGCGGGGGGTTTCCCAGGGGGCTACACCTTC. Amino acids: CASSAGGFPGGYTF.

Only a few counts were recorded for this clone. The gene calls are TRBV4-1 and TRBJ1-6; 9 nucleotides agree with TRBD1. Germline CDR1 is MGHRA and CDR2 is YSYEKL. Trimming cost V 4 bases and J 9 bases; bases outside gene matches: 13. The CDR3 extends over 17 amino acids. The CDR3 region has the DNA TGCGCCAGCAGCCTTGGACAGGGGAGGCGACTGGGTTCACCCCTCCACTTT. Translation: CASSLGQGRRLGSPLHF.

J is TRBJ1-4 and V is TRBV2; no firm D call. Germline V gene lookup returns CDR1 SNHLY and CDR2 FYNNEI. The V end was cut by 7 bases, the J end by 8 bases, with 11 bases between. CDR3 size: 12 residues. The CDR3 nucleotides are TGTGCCAGCAACGACGGAGGGGAAAAACTGTTTTTT. Translation gives CASNDGGEKLFF.

The rearrangement uses TRBV7-9 and TRBJ2-7; no clear D. V shed 5 bases and J shed 9 bases, with 23 bases lying between them. CDR3 size: 15 residues. Germline V gene data show CDR1 as SEHNR and CDR2 as FQNEAQ (reference sequence). CDR3 in DNA: TGTGCCAGCAGCGAGAATGAGAACCTTGGGTTATGGCAGTACTTC. Its translation: CASSENENLGLWQYF. The whole variable domain, remainder taken from reference TRBV7-9 and TRBJ2-7, is DTGVSQNPRHKITKRGQNVTFRCDPISEHNRLYWYRQTLGQGPEFLTYFQNEAQLEKSRLLSDRFSAERPKGSFSTLEIQRTEQGDSAMYLCASSENENLGLWQYFGPGTRLTVT.

This clone showed up just once. The gene calls are TRBV9 and TRBJ2-3; 7 nucleotides line up with TRBD1. V dropped 2 bases and J dropped 6; count of bases not matched to a gene: 6. Germline V gives CDR1 SGDLS, CDR2 YYNGEE. The CDR3 consists of 14 residues. The CDR3 protein is CASSVRGPRDTQYF. CDR3 DNA sequence: TGTGCCAGCAGCGTTAGGGGGCCTAGGGATACGCAGTATTTT.

Written as DNA, the CDR3 is TGTGCCAGCAGCTTTTCCTCGGGGGGGACTGAAGCTTTCTTT. Amino acids: CASSFSSGGTEAFF. The chain links TRBV5-6 to TRBJ1-1; TRBD1 is a possible D gene (5 bases). Trimming removed 2 bases from V and 5 bases from J, with 13 bases in between. Per the germline V gene, CDR1 is SGHDT and CDR2 is YYEEEE. This CDR3 has 14 amino acids.

The genes are TRBV6-5 and TRBJ1-5, with TRBD1 matching over 8 bases. This CDR3 has 14 residues. Looked up from germline, CDR1 is MNHEY and CDR2 is SVGAGI. V trimming: 6 bases; J trimming: 7 bases; junction bases outside the gene matches: 8. The CDR3 is CASRSGGVEQPQHF. The CDR3, as DNA: TGTGCCAGCAGGTCAGGGGGCGTAGAGCAGCCCCAGCATTTT.

This sequence joins TRBV25-1 and TRBJ1-2, with 11 bases identical to TRBD1. Losses at the gene ends were 6 bases for V and 5 bases for J; bases not matched to a gene: 5. CDR1 MGHDK and CDR2 SYGVNS come from the germline V gene. The length of the CDR3 is 14 residues. CDR3 nucleotide sequence: TGTGCCAGCAGCGGGACAGGGGGAACGTATGGCTACACCTTC. The encoded protein is CASSGTGGTYGYTF.

The chain is built from TRBV7-9 and TRBJ2-7; TRBD1 aligns across 10 bases. Germline V gives CDR1 SEHNR, CDR2 FQNEAQ (reference sequence). V shed 2 bases and J 3 bases; nucleotides not matched to a gene: 7. This CDR3 contains 16 residues. DNA of the CDR3: TGTGCCAGCAGCTTACCCCAGGGACAGGGGCGCTACGAGCAGTACTTC. Its translation is CASSLPQGQGRYEQYF.

CDR3 bases: TGCAGCGGGAATAGCGGGGGGTTGAATGAGCAGTTCTTC. It is translated as CSGNSGGLNEQFF. The J gene is TRBJ2-1, the V gene TRBV29-1; TRBD2 agrees at 10 bases. This CDR3 has 13 residues. The junction had 7 bases not matched to a gene; V was cut back by 7 bases and J by 7 bases. Germline CDR1 is SQVTM and CDR2 is ANQGSEA.

The rearrangement links TRBV5-1 to TRBJ1-2; the D is unclear. Germline V gene data show CDR1 as SGHRS and CDR2 as YFSETQ. The CDR3 has 12 amino acids. V lost 0 bases, J lost 6 bases, and 6 bases lay in between. The CDR3 DNA reads as TGCGCCAGCAGCTTGGGTGTGGATGGCTACACCTTC. Translation: CASSLGVDGYTF.

This clone was counted a few times. The chain employs TRBV11-2 and TRBJ1-1, with D perhaps matching TRBD1 (6 bases). The V end lost 5 bases, the J end lost 3 bases, and 16 bases lay between the germline ends. Germline lookup yields CDR1 SGHAT and CDR2 FQNNGV. The CDR3 has 15 residues. CDR3 DNA sequence: TGTGCCAGCAGCCTATCGAGCCACAGGGACACTGAAGCTTTCTTT. It codes for CASSLSSHRDTEAFF.

This sequence joins TRBV2 and TRBJ2-7; 12 bases are shared with TRBD1. With 5 bases clipped from V and 6 bases from J, the junction kept 5 bases outside the gene matches. Germline assignment: CDR1 SNHLY and CDR2 FYNNEI. The CDR3 is 14 amino acids. The CDR3 nucleotides are TGTGCCAGCAGTAGGGACAGGGGGCGGTTCGAGCAGTACTTC. Its translation is CASSRDRGRFEQYF.

The J gene is TRBJ2-1, the V gene TRBV19; D unresolved. The germline V and J ends were trimmed by 5 bases and 9 bases, with 17 bases remaining between them. Per germline, CDR1 LNHDA and CDR2 SQIVND (reference sequence). The CDR3 sequence is 14 residues long. CDR3 bases: TGTGCCAGTAGTCCTCGAGGCACGAAGGGTGAGCAGTTCTTC. Protein sequence: CASSPRGTKGEQFF.

This clone turned up a few times. This chain joins TRBV5-6 and TRBJ1-1, with 8 positions matching TRBD1. The CDR3 is made up of 15 amino acids. Per germline, CDR1 SGHDT and CDR2 YYEEEE. V gave up 0 bases and J gave up 3 bases; unmatched junction bases: 4. The CDR3 is CASSLGTGRDTEAFF. The CDR3 bases are TGTGCCAGCAGCTTGGGGACAGGGCGGGACACTGAAGCTTTCTTT.

This chain connects TRBV6-8 to TRBJ1-2; TRBD1 matches 7 bases. Germline CDR1 is MNHGY and CDR2 is SAAAGT. Unmatched junction bases numbered 4, after V lost 6 bases and J lost 3 bases. This CDR3 is built from 13 residues. The CDR3 region is CASSYGTDYGYTF. For the CDR3, the DNA is TGTGCCAGCAGCTATGGGACAGACTATGGCTACACCTTC.

This chain connects TRBV7-8 to TRBJ1-5; D unresolved. Trimming removed 5 bases at V and 9 bases at J, with 17 bases between. Germline values: CDR1 SGHVS, CDR2 FQNEAQ. The CDR3 has 14 residues. The CDR3 here is CASSTDDRRRPQHF. CDR3 DNA: TGTGCCAGCAGCACCGACGACCGACGTAGGCCCCAGCATTTT.

This clone turned up a few times. The chain employs TRBV19 and TRBJ1-6; weak D call: TRBD1 (5 bases). The CDR3 consists of 15 residues. The germline V gene has CDR1 LNHDA and CDR2 SQIVND (reference sequence). Trimming stripped 3 bases from V and 9 bases from J, with 15 bases between. CDR3 protein: CASSIGRVGGSPLHF. The CDR3 nucleotides are TGTGCCAGTAGTATTGGCAGGGTAGGCGGTTCACCCCTCCACTTT.

The chain joins TRBV27 to TRBJ2-7, with 9 nucleotides matching TRBD1. Per the germline V gene, CDR1 is MNHEY and CDR2 is SMNVEV (reference sequence). V trimming: 2 bases; J trimming: 6 bases; junction bases outside the gene matches: 8. The CDR3 is 15 residues long. As DNA, the CDR3 is TGTGCCAGCAGTTTAGAGACGGGACAGGGAAGCGAGCAGTACTTC. This gives the protein CASSLETGQGSEQYF.

The chain employs TRBV5-4 and TRBJ2-7; 8 nucleotides line up with TRBD1. Germline V gene lookup returns CDR1 SGHNT and CDR2 YYREEE (reference sequence). V was clipped by 4 bases and J by 6 bases; unmatched bases: 9. This CDR3 has 14 residues. The CDR3 bases are TGTGCCAGCAGCCGTGACAGGGGACGCGGCGAGCAGTACTTC. Its translation: CASSRDRGRGEQYF.

The chain combines TRBV11-2 with TRBJ2-7; D ambiguous. There are 13 residues in the CDR3. Trimming pared 3 bases from V and 0 bases from J, leaving 6 bases between. Germline CDR1 SGHAT, CDR2 FQNNGV. For the CDR3, the DNA is TGTGCCAGCAGCTTGGGTATCTCCTACGAGCAGTACTTC. It is translated as CASSLGISYEQYF.

The chain uses TRBV7-2 and TRBJ2-1, with TRBD2 identical over 11 bases. From germline, CDR1 is SGHTA and CDR2 FQGNSA. The ends lost 1 base at V and 5 bases at J; junction bases unmatched: 7. The CDR3 contains 17 residues. CDR3 bases: TGTGCCAGCAGCTTAGAACCCCTAGCGGGGGGTAACAATGAGCAGTTCTTC. It specifies CASSLEPLAGGNNEQFF.

The rearrangement links TRBV6-6 to TRBJ1-2; unclear D gene. The germline V gene has CDR1 MNHNY and CDR2 SVGAGI (reference sequence). Trimming removed 0 bases at V and 4 bases at J, with 9 bases between. The CDR3 contains 14 residues. The CDR3 loop reads CASSYSVAGYGYTF. The CDR3 nucleotides are TGTGCCAGCAGTTACTCGGTGGCAGGCTATGGCTACACCTTC.

This clone has a single count. This rearrangement joins TRBV28 to TRBJ1-2, with a possible D match to TRBD1 (5 bases). Germline CDR1 is MDHEN and CDR2 is SYDVKM. V dropped 7 bases and J dropped 5 bases, with 17 bases sitting between them. The CDR3 totals 14 residues. The CDR3 coding sequence is TGTGCCAGCACCCTTCCGGGGGGGGGTTATGGCTACACCTTC. This encodes CASTLPGGGYGYTF.

This clone has a handful of counts. The genes are TRBV7-8 and TRBJ1-6, with 8 bases lining up with TRBD1. Germline CDR1 and CDR2: SGHVS and FQNEAQ. The trim removed 1 base at V and 11 bases at J, leaving 10 bases unmatched. The CDR3 spans 16 residues. Here the CDR3 DNA reads TGTGCCAGCAGCTTAGATCCCGGACAGGGAGGTCCACCCCTCCACTTT. Amino acid sequence: CASSLDPGQGGPPLHF.

The genes are TRBV4-2 and TRBJ2-1; unclear D gene. The CDR3 has 13 residues. V was clipped by 3 bases and J by 9 bases, with 12 bases between them. Germline lookup yields CDR1 LGHNA and CDR2 YNFKEQ. CDR3 protein: CASSQKGVREQFF. The DNA for the CDR3 is TGTGCCAGCAGCCAGAAAGGCGTACGTGAGCAGTTCTTC.